The T cell receptor (beta chain) under discussion was sequenced for a study of blood T cells in healthy people across ages. Study-wide results and limits: Older individuals had lower TCR beta diversity per million T cells (the decline was roughly linear).

A sample-barcoded 5' primer and a J-beta primer mix were used in a second PCR of roughly 7 to 11 cycles. Paired-end reads containing CDR3 totaled no fewer than 2.5 million for each sample. TCRdb analysed the 5' RACE reads with MiXCR anew, one entry per CDR3 protein. Of about 1.5 million distinct CDR3 sequences listed, 42% were seen once; the top ten hold roughly 8.2%. The CDR3 is 14 amino acids. V was clipped by 1 base and J by 8 bases, with 17 bases between them. Looked up from germline, CDR1 is GTSNPN and CDR2 is SVGIG (reference sequence). This clonotype was observed a handful of times. Its antigen is unidentified.

The chain employs TRBV30 and TRBJ1-2; maybe TRBD1 (6 bases). The sequence came from a woman younger than 30 in good health. The specimen sequenced was blood. The CDR3 nucleotides read TGTGCCTGGAGTGCCTTATCCACAGGGAAAGGCTACACCTTC. Translation gives CAWSALSTGKGYTF.